The T cell receptor (beta chain) described here comes from a study of OX40 agonist ivuxolimab in advanced cancers. About the investigation overall: Ivuxolimab, which targeted the costimulatory receptor OX40 (CD134), was an agonistic, fully human IgG2 monoclonal antibody. The monotherapy dose-escalation portion (N ≈ 56 patients) of the phase I ivuxolimab trial is reported in the paper. Intravenous ivuxolimab was administered to patients every 2 weeks at six dose levels: 0.01, 0.1, 0.3, 1.5, 3 and 10 mg/kg. The purpose of peripheral TCRbeta sequencing was to test whether ivuxolimab changed TCR sequence diversity and led to clonal T-cell expansion. Of the roughly 51 patients in dose escalation, some 20 had hepatocellular carcinoma, about 15 had melanoma, 9 had renal cell carcinoma and 9 had head and neck cancer. Prior anti-PD-1, anti-PD-L1 or anti-CTLA-4 therapy was permitted, and checkpoint inhibitors had been received by under 50% of dose-escalation patients. Partial responses occurred in three dose-escalation patients: two with cutaneous melanoma and one with hepatocellular carcinoma. A male proportion of under 85% and a mean age of roughly 55 years, ranging from about 23 to 79, were recorded for the dose-escalation cohort. The paper as a whole reports these results and caveats: After ivuxolimab, CD8+ T cells had more expanded clones than CD4+ T cells on average. At doses of 0.1 to 3.0 mg/kg, clonal expansion of both CD4+ and CD8+ T cells in blood was seen between baseline and week 6. Low levels of normalized T-cell clonal expansion were also seen in some nonresponding patients. The antigen specificity of the peripheral T cells that underwent clonal expansion was not determined. In the 0.1-3.0 mg/kg groups, partial responders had among the lowest normalized peripheral clonal expansion, particularly in CD8+ T cells.

To sequence the TCRbeta CDR3 region, genomic DNA was isolated from the sorted cells. The immunoSEQ Assay was used for sequencing of TCRbeta CDR3 regions. TCRdb mirrors the immuneACCESS table, restricted to in-frame sequences. Some clones are absent from its copies; in checked studies, under half trace to an unresolved V gene, and the reason for the others is unknown. The sample profile shows tens of thousands of clones; roughly 81% of them were found once. Together, the top ten hold 45% to 60% of the sample. With respect to this clone: Its antigen is unknown. No quality values exist for individual bases; no much larger clone is one base distant.

The trial excluded patients who had a history of autoimmune disease or were on systemic immunosuppression. Peripheral blood for TCR sequencing was collected from all dose cohorts at baseline, on cycle 4 day 1, and on cycle 7 day 1. The samples were taken from a phase I, first-in-human, multicenter, open-label dose-escalation trial of ivuxolimab. Adults with locally advanced or metastatic head and neck squamous cell, hepatocellular, melanoma or renal cell carcinoma were enrolled in the trial. Before TCR sequencing, CD4+ and CD8+ T cells were separately sorted from peripheral blood. The CDR3 contains 17 residues, cysteine and phenylalanine counted. Here the CDR3 DNA is all that survives: 51 bases in frame from base 1. According to the germline V gene, CDR1 reads SGHVT and CDR2 reads SQSDAQ. The germline ends are 17 bases apart after V is trimmed by 1 base and J by 4 bases.

In this chain, TRBV7-4 is recombined with TRBJ2-1; matching of 7 bases hints at TRBD1 as the D gene. This sample comprised CD4+ or CD8+ T cells sorted from blood, obtained in a trial of the OX40 agonist ivuxolimab. The origin of this receptor is an adult with an advanced solid tumor such as melanoma, head and neck, liver or kidney cancer. Read as DNA, the sequence is TGTGCCAGCAGCTTAGAGATAGCCCAGGGGGGTTACAATGAGCAGTTCTTC. Protein translation: CASSLEIAQGGYNEQFF.